Listed below are T cell receptor beta chains from one sample, sequenced in a study of blood T cell repertoires in COVID-19. Assay used: immunoSEQ multiplex PCR; TCRdb lists only in-frame clones, some missing. This sample carries about 140,000 clones, about four fifths of them seen once, and the ten largest clones take approximately 3.5%. Input material: peripheral blood. These receptors were obtained from a man between 70 and 80 years old who had recovered from COVID-19. Both conserved end residues are part of each CDR3. Each record gives: V gene, clone size, J gene, D gene, CDR3 DNA, CDR3 protein. The D gene is left open where the match is weak. Some rows have no size entry. The others give once, few or many, or a class for an expanded clone.

v_call: TRBV5-1; clone_size: NA; j_call: TRBJ2-2; d_call: NA; cdr3_nt: TGCGCCAGCAGCTTTTCCGTTCTGCTAAACACCGGGGAGCTGTTTTTT; cdr3_aa: CASSFSVLLNTGELFF
v_call: TRBV6-5; clone_size: NA; j_call: TRBJ2-2; d_call: TRBD2; cdr3_nt: TGTGCCAGCAGTTATAGGAGCGGGACCGGGTCCGGGGAGCTGTTTTTT; cdr3_aa: CASSYRSGTGSGELFF
v_call: TRBV5-1; clone_size: NA; j_call: TRBJ2-3; d_call: TRBD2; cdr3_nt: TGCGCCAGCAGCCCCCGCTCGTATACTACTAGCGGGAGAGCCGCAATCACGCAGTATTTT; cdr3_aa: CASSPRSYTTSGRAAITQYF
v_call: TRBV12-5; clone_size: NA; j_call: TRBJ2-7; d_call: NA; cdr3_nt: TGTGCTAGTGGTTTGTCCTACTACGAGCAGTACTTC; cdr3_aa: CASGLSYYEQYF
v_call: TRBV5-8; clone_size: many; j_call: TRBJ1-6; d_call: TRBD1; cdr3_nt: TGTGCCAGCAGCGGCTGGACAGGGGGTGGGGATTCACCCCTCCACTTT; cdr3_aa: CASSGWTGGGDSPLHF
v_call: TRBV3-1/TRBV3-2; clone_size: NA; j_call: TRBJ1-5; d_call: NA; cdr3_nt: TGTGCCAGCAGCCAAGAAGTGAGCGGTGTAGGGCCCCAGCATTTT; cdr3_aa: CASSQEVSGVGPQHF
v_call: TRBV27; clone_size: few; j_call: TRBJ2-7; d_call: NA; cdr3_nt: TGTGCCAGCAGCCGGGATCACTCTACCTACGAGCAGTACTTC; cdr3_aa: CASSRDHSTYEQYF
v_call: TRBV27; clone_size: once; j_call: TRBJ2-7; d_call: TRBD2; cdr3_nt: TGTGCCAGCAGTTTATCCGGGGGGTCCTACGAGCAGTACTTC; cdr3_aa: CASSLSGGSYEQYF
v_call: TRBV19; clone_size: NA; j_call: TRBJ2-5; d_call: NA; cdr3_nt: TGTGCCAGTAGTATAGATTGGGGGCGAGTAGAGACCCAGTACTTC; cdr3_aa: CASSIDWGRVETQYF
v_call: TRBV7-2; clone_size: NA; j_call: TRBJ2-1; d_call: NA; cdr3_nt: TGTGCCAGCAGCTCGGGTGTGGGTGAGCAGTTCTTC; cdr3_aa: CASSSGVGEQFF
v_call: TRBV18; clone_size: NA; j_call: TRBJ2-7; d_call: NA; cdr3_nt: TGTGCCAGCTCAGGGGGGGGCGACTACTACGAGCAGTACTTC; cdr3_aa: CASSGGGDYYEQYF
v_call: TRBV10-3; clone_size: NA; j_call: TRBJ1-2; d_call: TRBD1; cdr3_nt: TGTGCCATCAGGCAGGGACAGGGGGCAGGCTACACCTTC; cdr3_aa: CAIRQGQGAGYTF
v_call: TRBV24-1; clone_size: NA; j_call: TRBJ2-2; d_call: NA; cdr3_nt: TGTGCCACCAGTGGGACCAGGGAGAACACCGGGGAGCTGTTTTTT; cdr3_aa: CATSGTRENTGELFF
v_call: TRBV25-1; clone_size: NA; j_call: TRBJ2-5; d_call: NA; cdr3_nt: TGTGCCAGCAGTGAGGCTAGCGCCCAAGAGACCCAGTACTTC; cdr3_aa: CASSEASAQETQYF
v_call: TRBV18; clone_size: NA; j_call: TRBJ2-7; d_call: NA; cdr3_nt: TGTGCCAGCTCCCTCGTACTAGAGTCCTACGAGCAGTACTTC; cdr3_aa: CASSLVLESYEQYF
v_call: TRBV4-1; clone_size: NA; j_call: TRBJ2-7; d_call: NA; cdr3_nt: TGCGCCAGCAGCCAAGATCGGGGTCCCAACGAGCAGTACTTC; cdr3_aa: CASSQDRGPNEQYF
v_call: TRBV3-1/TRBV3-2; clone_size: NA; j_call: TRBJ2-3; d_call: TRBD2; cdr3_nt: TGTGCCAGCAGCCTGACATGGACTAGTGTCAGAGATACGCAGTATTTT; cdr3_aa: CASSLTWTSVRDTQYF
v_call: TRBV5-6; clone_size: few; j_call: TRBJ2-7; d_call: NA; cdr3_nt: TGTGCCAGCAGCTTGTTCAGGGACTCCTACGAGCAGTACTTC; cdr3_aa: CASSLFRDSYEQYF
v_call: TRBV7-9; clone_size: few; j_call: TRBJ2-7; d_call: TRBD2; cdr3_nt: TGTGCCAGCAGCTTAGGGGGCGCGGGAGACGAGCAGTACTTC; cdr3_aa: CASSLGGAGDEQYF
v_call: TRBV10-1; clone_size: NA; j_call: TRBJ2-2; d_call: TRBD1; cdr3_nt: TGCGCCAGCAGTCTCCCCCGGGGGACAGGGGGCCCGAACACCGGGGAGCTGTTTTTT; cdr3_aa: CASSLPRGTGGPNTGELFF
v_call: TRBV15; clone_size: NA; j_call: TRBJ2-5; d_call: NA; cdr3_nt: TGTGCCACCAGCAGAGATGTTTTGACAGGAAAGGGGGAGACCCAGTACTTC; cdr3_aa: CATSRDVLTGKGETQYF